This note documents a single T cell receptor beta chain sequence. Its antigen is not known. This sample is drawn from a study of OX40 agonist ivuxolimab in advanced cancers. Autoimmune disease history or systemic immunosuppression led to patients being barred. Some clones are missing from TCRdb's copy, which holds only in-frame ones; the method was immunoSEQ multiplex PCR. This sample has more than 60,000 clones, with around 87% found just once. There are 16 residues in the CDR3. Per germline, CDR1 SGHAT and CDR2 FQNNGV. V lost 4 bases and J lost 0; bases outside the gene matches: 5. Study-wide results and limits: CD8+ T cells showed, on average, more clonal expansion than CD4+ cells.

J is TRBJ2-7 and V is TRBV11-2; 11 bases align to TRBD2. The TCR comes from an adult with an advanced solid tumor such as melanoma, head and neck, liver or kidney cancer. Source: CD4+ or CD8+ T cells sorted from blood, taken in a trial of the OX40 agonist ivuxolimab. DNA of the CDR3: TGTGCCAGCAGCTCGACTAGCGGGGCCGACTCCTACGAGCAGTACTTC. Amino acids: CASSSTSGADSYEQYF. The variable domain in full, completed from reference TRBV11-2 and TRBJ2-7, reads EAGVAQSPRYKIIEKRQSVAFWCNPISGHATLYWYQQILGQGPKLLIQFQNNGVVDDSQLPKDRFSAERLKGVDSTLKIQPAKLEDSAVYLCASSSTSGADSYEQYFGPGTRLTVT.